The clone carrying this TCR beta chain was seen a few times. No donor was unhealthy or non-Caucasian. From the 5' RACE reads, TCRdb called clonotypes with MiXCR, one entry per CDR3 protein. The data show some 500,000 distinct CDR3 sequences, approximately 22% seen once. This specimen belongs to a study of identical twins. This CDR3 has 14 residues. Germline loops: CDR1 SGHAT, CDR2 FQNNGV. Unmatched junction bases numbered 12, after V lost 5 bases and J lost 11 bases. This sample also appeared in a second study, on T cells expressing NK-cell markers.

The V and J genes are TRBV11-2 and TRBJ2-7, with 10 bases that match TRBD1. The receptor was isolated from a woman under 30 in good health. Sequencing was carried out using CD4+ T cells sorted from blood. This CDR3 is CASSANRDRGFEYF. CDR3 nucleotides: TGTGCCAGCAGCGCGAACCGGGACAGGGGCTTCGAGTACTTC.